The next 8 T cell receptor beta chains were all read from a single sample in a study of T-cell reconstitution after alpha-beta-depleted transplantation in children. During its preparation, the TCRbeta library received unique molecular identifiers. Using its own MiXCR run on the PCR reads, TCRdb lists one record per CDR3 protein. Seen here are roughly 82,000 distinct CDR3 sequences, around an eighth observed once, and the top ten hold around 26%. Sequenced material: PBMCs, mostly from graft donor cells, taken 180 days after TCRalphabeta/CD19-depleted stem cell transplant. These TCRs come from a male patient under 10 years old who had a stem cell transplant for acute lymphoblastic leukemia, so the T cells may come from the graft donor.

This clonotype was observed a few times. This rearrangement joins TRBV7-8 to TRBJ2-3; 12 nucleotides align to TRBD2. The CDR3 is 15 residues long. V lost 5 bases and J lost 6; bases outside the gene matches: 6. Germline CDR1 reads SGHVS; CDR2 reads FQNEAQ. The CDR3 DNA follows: TGTGCCAGCAGCCTAGGACTAGCGGGACGTGATACGCAGTATTTT. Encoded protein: CASSLGLAGRDTQYF. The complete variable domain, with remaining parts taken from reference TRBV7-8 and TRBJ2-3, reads GAGVSQSPRYKVAKRGQDVALRCDPISGHVSLFWYQQALGQGPEFLTYFQNEAQLDKSGLPSDRFFAERPEGSVSTLKIQRTQQEDSAVYLCASSLGLAGRDTQYFGPGTRLTVL.

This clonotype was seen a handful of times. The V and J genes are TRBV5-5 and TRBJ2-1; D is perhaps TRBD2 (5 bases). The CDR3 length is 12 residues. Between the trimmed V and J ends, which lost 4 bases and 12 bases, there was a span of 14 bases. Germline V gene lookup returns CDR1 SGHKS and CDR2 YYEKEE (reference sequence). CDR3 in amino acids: CASSPSGGGQFF. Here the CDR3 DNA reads TGTGCCAGCAGCCCCTCGGGCGGAGGGCAGTTCTTC.

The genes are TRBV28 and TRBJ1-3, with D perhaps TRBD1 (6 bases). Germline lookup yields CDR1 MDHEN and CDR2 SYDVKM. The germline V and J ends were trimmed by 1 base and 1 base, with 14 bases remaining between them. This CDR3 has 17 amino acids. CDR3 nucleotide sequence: TGTGCCAGCAGTTTATTCCCAGGGGCCCCGTCTGGAAACACCATATATTTT. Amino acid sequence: CASSLFPGAPSGNTIYF.

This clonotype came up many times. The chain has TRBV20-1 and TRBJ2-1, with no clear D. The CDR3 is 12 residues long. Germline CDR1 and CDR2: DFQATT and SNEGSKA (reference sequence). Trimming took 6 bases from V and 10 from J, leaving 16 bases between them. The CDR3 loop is CSALAGSREQFF. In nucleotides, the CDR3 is TGCAGTGCCCTCGCCGGGTCCCGCGAGCAGTTCTTC.

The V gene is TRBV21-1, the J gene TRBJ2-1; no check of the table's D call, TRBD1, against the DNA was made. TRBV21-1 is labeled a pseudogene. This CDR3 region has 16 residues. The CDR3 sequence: CASTAWGRRPRNGQFF. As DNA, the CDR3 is TGTGCCAGCACCGCTTGGGGGCGGAGGCCGAGGAATGGGCAGTTCTTC.

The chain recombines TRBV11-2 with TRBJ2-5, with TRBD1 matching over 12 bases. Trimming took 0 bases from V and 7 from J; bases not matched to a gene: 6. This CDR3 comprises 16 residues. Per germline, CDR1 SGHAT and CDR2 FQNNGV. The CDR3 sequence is CASSLDPGQGARTQYF. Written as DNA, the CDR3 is TGTGCCAGCAGCTTAGATCCGGGACAGGGGGCGCGGACCCAGTACTTC.

The CDR3 DNA reads as TGTGCCATTAGCAGAGATCCGGGACATTTAAAGCCCCAGCATTTT. Translating it yields CAISRDPGHLKPQHF. The chain carries TRBV15 and TRBJ1-5; maybe TRBD1 (6 bases). Between the trimmed V and J ends, which lost 10 bases and 8 bases, there was a span of 24 bases. The CDR3 spans 15 residues. The germline gives CDR1 LNHNV, CDR2 YYDKDF (reference sequence).

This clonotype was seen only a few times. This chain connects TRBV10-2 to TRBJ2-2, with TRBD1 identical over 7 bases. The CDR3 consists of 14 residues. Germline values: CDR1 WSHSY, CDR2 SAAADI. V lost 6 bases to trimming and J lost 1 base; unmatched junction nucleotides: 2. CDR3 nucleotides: TGCGCCAGCAGGGGACAGTGGAACACCGGGGAGCTGTTTTTT. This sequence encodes CASRGQWNTGELFF.